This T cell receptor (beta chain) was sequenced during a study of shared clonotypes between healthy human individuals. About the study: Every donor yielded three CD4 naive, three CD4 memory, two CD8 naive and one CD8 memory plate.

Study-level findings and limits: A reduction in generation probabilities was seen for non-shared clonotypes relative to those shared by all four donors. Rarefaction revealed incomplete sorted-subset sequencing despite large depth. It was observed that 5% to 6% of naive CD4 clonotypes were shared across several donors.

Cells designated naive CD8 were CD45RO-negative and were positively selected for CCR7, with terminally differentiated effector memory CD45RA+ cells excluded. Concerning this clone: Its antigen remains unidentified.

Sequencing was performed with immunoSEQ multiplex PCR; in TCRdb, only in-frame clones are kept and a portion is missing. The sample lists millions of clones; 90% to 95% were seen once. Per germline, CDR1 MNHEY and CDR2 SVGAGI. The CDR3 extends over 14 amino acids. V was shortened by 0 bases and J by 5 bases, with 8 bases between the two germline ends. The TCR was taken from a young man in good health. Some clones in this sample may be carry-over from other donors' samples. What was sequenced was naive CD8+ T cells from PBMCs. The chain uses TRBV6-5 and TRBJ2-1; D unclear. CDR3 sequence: CASSYSDEDNEQFF. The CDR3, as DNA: TGTGCCAGCAGTTACTCGGACGAGGACAATGAGCAGTTCTTC.